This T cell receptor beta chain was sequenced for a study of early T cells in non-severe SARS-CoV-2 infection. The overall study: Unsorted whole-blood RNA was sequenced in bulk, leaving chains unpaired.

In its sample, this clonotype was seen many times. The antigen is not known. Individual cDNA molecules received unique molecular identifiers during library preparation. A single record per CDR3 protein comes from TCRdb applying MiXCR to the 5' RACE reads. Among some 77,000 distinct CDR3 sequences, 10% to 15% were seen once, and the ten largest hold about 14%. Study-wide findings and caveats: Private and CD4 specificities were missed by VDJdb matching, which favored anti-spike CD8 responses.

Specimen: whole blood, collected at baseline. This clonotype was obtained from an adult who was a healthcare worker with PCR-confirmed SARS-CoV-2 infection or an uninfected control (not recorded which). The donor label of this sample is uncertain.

The CDR3 loop is CSATPSGGAGDTQYF. CDR3 nucleotides: TGCAGTGCTACCCCTAGCGGGGGGGCCGGAGATACGCAGTATTTT. The chain combines TRBV20-1 with TRBJ2-3; 12 bases fit TRBD2. Looked up from germline, CDR1 is DFQATT and CDR2 is SNEGSKA (reference sequence). CDR3 size: 15 residues. V gave up 4 bases and J gave up 5 bases; unmatched junction bases: 7.